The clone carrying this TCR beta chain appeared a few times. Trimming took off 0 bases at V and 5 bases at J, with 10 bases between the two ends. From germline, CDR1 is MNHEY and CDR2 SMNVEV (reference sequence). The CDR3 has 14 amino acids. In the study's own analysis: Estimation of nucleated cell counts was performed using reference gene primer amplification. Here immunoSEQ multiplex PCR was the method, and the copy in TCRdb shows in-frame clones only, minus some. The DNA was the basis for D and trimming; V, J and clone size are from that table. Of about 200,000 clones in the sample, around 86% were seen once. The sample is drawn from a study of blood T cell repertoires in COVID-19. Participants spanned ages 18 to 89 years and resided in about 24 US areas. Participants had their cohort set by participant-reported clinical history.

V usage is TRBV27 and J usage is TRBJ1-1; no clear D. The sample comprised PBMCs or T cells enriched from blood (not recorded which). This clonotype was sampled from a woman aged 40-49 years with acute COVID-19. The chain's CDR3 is CASSLSGVGTEAFF. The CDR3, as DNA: TGTGCCAGCAGTTTATCCGGGGTGGGTACTGAAGCTTTCTTT.